A selection of T cell receptor beta chains follows, all from one sample in a study of T cells in Graves' hyperthyroidism and ophthalmopathy. Each CDR3 protein gets one entry after TCRdb re-called the multiplex PCR reads with MiXCR. The table records 530,000 or so distinct CDR3 sequences, about 43% of them present only once. Source material: peripheral blood or thyroid tissue (not recorded which). The receptors were gathered from a woman under 30 with Graves' hyperthyroidism. CDR3s include the opening cysteine and the closing phenylalanine or tryptophan. D genes are given only for firm matches. The size of a clone is reported for some rows only, either as once, few or many, or as a class for expanded clones.

-	TRBV7-2	10	TRBJ2-7	-	TGTGCCAGCAGCTTGACAGGGCAGTACTTC	CASSLTGQYF
few	TRBV18	15	TRBJ2-5	-	TGTGCCAGCTCACCACGACAAGGGTTCCAAGAGACCCAGTACTTC	CASSPRQGFQETQYF
many	TRBV25-1	13	TRBJ1-1	-	TGTGCCAGCAGTCGGGCAGCGAACACTGAAGCTTTCTTT	CASSRAANTEAFF
-	TRBV20-1	16	TRBJ1-4	-	TGCAGTGCTATCTCCCCCCTAGCGGAGTACAATGAAAAACTGTTTTTT	CSAISPLAEYNEKLFF
many	TRBV3-1	12	TRBJ1-2	-	TGTGCCAGCAAACAGGGCATCTATGGCTACACCTTC	CASKQGIYGYTF
-	TRBV29-1	10	TRBJ2-7	TRBD1	TGCAGCTTGGACAGGGAAAAGCAGTACTTC	CSLDREKQYF
-	TRBV7-8	10	TRBJ2-5	TRBD1	TGTGCCAGCAGCTCGAGGGGACAGAACTTC	CASSSRGQNF
many	TRBV29-1	14	TRBJ2-7	TRBD2	TGCAGCGTTGACCACGGACTAGCGGGAGCTGAGCAGTACTTC	CSVDHGLAGAEQYF
-	TRBV7-9	16	TRBJ2-5	TRBD1	TGTGCCAGCAGCTTCTTAGACTACCGACAGGGAGAGACCCAGTACTTC	CASSFLDYRQGETQYF
many	TRBV20-1	14	TRBJ2-7	TRBD1	TGCAGTGCTAGACCCGGGACAGGGACCTACGAGCAGTACTTC	CSARPGTGTYEQYF
many	TRBV2	16	TRBJ2-7	TRBD1	TGTGCCAGCACTTCTTCGGCCGGGACAGGACCCTACGAGCAGTACTTC	CASTSSAGTGPYEQYF
once	TRBV29-1	13	TRBJ1-5	-	TGCAGCCAAGGGGTGGGCCCAGGTCAGCCCCAGCATTTT	CSQGVGPGQPQHF
-	TRBV20-1	16	TRBJ2-7	TRBD2	TGCAGTGCTAGAGACCTCCTGGCTAGCGGGAGAAATGAGCAGTACTTC	CSARDLLASGRNEQYF
-	TRBV15	12	TRBJ1-6	-	TGTGCCACCAGCAGATTTCGATCACCCCTCCACTTT	CATSRFRSPLHF
-	TRBV15	17	TRBJ1-4	TRBD1	TGTGCCACCAGCAGACCCTCGGACAGGGTTGAGGATGAAAAACTGTTTTTT	CATSRPSDRVEDEKLFF
many	TRBV12-3/TRBV12-4	12	TRBJ1-1	-	TGTGCCAGCAGTCGGACCCGAACTGAAGCTTTCTTT	CASSRTRTEAFF
-	TRBV20-1	14	TRBJ1-2	-	TGCAGTGCTAGAGATCGAGGGGTCGGACAATCGATCACCTTC	CSARDRGVGQSITF